This T cell receptor beta chain was identified during a study of T cell repertoires in cytomegalovirus infection. A single record per CDR3 protein comes from TCRdb applying MiXCR to the reads. The sample carries 170,000 or so distinct CDR3 sequences, approximately 15% recorded once. The CDR3 is made up of 14 amino acids. V lost 7 bases, J lost 0 bases, and 12 bases lay in between. The clonotype was recovered from a human donor in good health (CMV status not recorded). Some clones in this sample may be carry-over from other donors' samples. This chain joins TRBV12-3 or TRBV12-4 and TRBJ1-1; TRBD1 is a possible D gene (5 bases). The sequenced sample consisted of PBMCs. The CDR3: CASIVGEVNTEAFF. CDR3 nucleotides: TGTGCCAGCATCGTAGGGGAGGTGAACACTGAAGCTTTCTTT.